Below are 22 T cell receptor beta chains sequenced from a single sample in a study of graft-versus-host responses after intestinal transplantation. These receptors are not linked to any known antigen. This table comes from immunoSEQ multiplex PCR, and its TCRdb copy is limited to in-frame clones, with some not included. The sample carries 75,000 to 100,000 clones, about 93% recorded once. This material consisted of unstimulated CD4+ T cells sorted from spleen or lymph node cells, taken before intestinal transplant. These receptors came from a human donor who received an intestinal transplant.

The chain carries TRBV9 and TRBJ1-1, with D perhaps TRBD1 (5 bases). V gave up 0 bases and J gave up 2 bases, with 8 bases separating them. The CDR3 extends over 14 amino acids. Germline assignment: CDR1 SGDLS and CDR2 YYNGEE. The CDR3 region has the DNA TGTGCCAGCAGCGTAGGGCAGGGAAACACTGAAGCTTTCTTT. Protein: CASSVGQGNTEAFF.

This sequence joins TRBV6-5 and TRBJ2-7; TRBD2 matches 11 bases. The V gene end was trimmed by 4 bases and the J gene end by 1 base; junction bases not matched to a gene: 3. The CDR3 contains 15 residues. Germline CDR1 is MNHEY and CDR2 is SVGAGI. In DNA, the CDR3 is TGTGCCAGCAGTTGGCTAGCGGGGGGTTCCTACGAGCAGTACTTC. Translation: CASSWLAGGSYEQYF.

The chain recombines TRBV7-2 with TRBJ1-2, with 7 positions matching TRBD1. The CDR3 consists of 16 residues. In germline, CDR1 is SGHTA, CDR2 FQGNSA. J was trimmed by 4 bases and V by 10 bases; bases with no gene match: 18. The CDR3 sequence is CATVDLRPGQFYGYTF. CDR3 bases: TGTGCCACCGTTGACCTACGCCCGGGACAGTTCTATGGCTACACCTTC.

This chain uses TRBV5-1 with TRBJ1-1; 8 bases are shared with TRBD1. V was pared by 4 bases and J by 4 bases, with 6 bases of the junction left unmatched. Germline-derived CDR1 and CDR2 are SGHRS and YFSETQ. The CDR3 spans 14 residues. The chain's CDR3 is CASSLTGEATEAFF. CDR3 in DNA: TGCGCCAGCAGCCTGACAGGGGAGGCCACTGAAGCTTTCTTT. The variable domain in full, completed from reference TRBV5-1 and TRBJ1-1, reads KAGVTQTPRYLIKTRGQQVTLSCSPISGHRSVSWYQQTPGQGLQFLFEYFSETQRNKGNFPGRFSGRQFSNSRSEMNVSTLELGDSALYLCASSLTGEATEAFFGQGTRLTVV.

This sequence joins TRBV18 and TRBJ2-5; D possibly corresponds to TRBD1 (6 bases). CDR3 size: 14 residues. V was pared by 0 bases and J by 1 base, with 6 bases between. Germline values: CDR1 KGHSH, CDR2 LQKENI. CDR3 bases: TGTGCCAGCTCACCACCGACAGGCCAAGAGACCCAGTACTTC. Protein sequence: CASSPPTGQETQYF.

The rearrangement uses TRBV29-1 and TRBJ2-3, with 8 bases aligning to TRBD2. The CDR3 runs 14 residues. Germline assignment: CDR1 SQVTM and CDR2 ANQGSEA. V dropped 6 bases and J dropped 6; count of bases not matched to a gene: 11. CDR3 sequence reads: CSVSGLVRPDTQYF. The CDR3 DNA is TGCAGCGTCTCGGGACTAGTACGGCCTGATACGCAGTATTTT.

The genes are TRBV6-6 and TRBJ1-5, with a possible D match to TRBD1 (6 bases). V lost 5 bases, J lost 3 bases, and 17 bases lay in between. CDR1 is MNHNY and CDR2 is SVGAGI in the germline V gene (reference sequence). The CDR3 is made up of 16 amino acids. In DNA, the CDR3 is TGTGCCAGCAGTAACCGGGACACAGTGAACAATCAGCCCCAGCATTTT. Amino acid sequence: CASSNRDTVNNQPQHF.

The chain couples TRBV5-1 to TRBJ2-5; TRBD2 matches 12 bases. Germline lookup yields CDR1 SGHRS and CDR2 YFSETQ. The V segment lost 0 bases and the J segment 2 bases; nucleotides outside the gene matches: 11. CDR3 length: 19 residues. The CDR3 region has the DNA TGCGCCAGCAGCTTGGCCAGGGCTAGCGGGAGGGGGCCTCAAGAGACCCAGTACTTC. Translating gives CASSLARASGRGPQETQYF.

The chain couples TRBV19 to TRBJ2-4, with 9 bases matching TRBD1. CDR3 size: 19 residues. The germline V gene has CDR1 LNHDA and CDR2 SQIVND (reference sequence). The V gene end was trimmed by 5 bases and the J gene end by 2 bases; junction bases not matched to a gene: 16. The CDR3 region has the DNA TGTGCCAGTAGTGAAAGGGGACAGGGATCGGTCCGACCCAAAAACATTCAGTACTTC. Protein product: CASSERGQGSVRPKNIQYF. Full variable domain (outside the CDR3, taken from reference TRBV19 and TRBJ2-4): DGGITQSPKYLFRKEGQNVTLSCEQNLNHDAMYWYRQDPGQGLRLIYYSQIVNDFQKGDIAEGYSVSREKKESFPLTVTSAQKNPTAFYLCASSERGQGSVRPKNIQYFGAGTRLSVL.

V gene TRBV7-6 combines with J gene TRBJ2-7; D remains unclear. CDR3 size: 16 residues. Germline CDR1 reads SGHVS; CDR2 reads FNYEAQ. V was clipped by 2 bases and J by 3 bases, with 17 bases between them. For the CDR3, the DNA is TGTGCCAGCAGCTTACATAGTGCCGCCGGAGACTACGAGCAGTACTTC. This codes for CASSLHSAAGDYEQYF. The variable domain in full, with the rest retrieved from reference TRBV7-6 and TRBJ2-7, is GAGVSQSPRYKVTKRGQDVALRCDPISGHVSLYWYRQALGQGPEFLTYFNYEAQQDKSGLPNDRFSAERPEGSISTLTIQRTEQRDSAMYRCASSLHSAAGDYEQYFGPGTRLTVT.

The genes are TRBV19 and TRBJ2-3; 9 nucleotides align to TRBD1. The CDR3 runs to 19 residues. V lost 7 bases to trimming and J lost 6 bases; unmatched junction nucleotides: 23. Germline V lookup: CDR1 LNHDA, CDR2 SQIVND (reference sequence). CDR3 amino acids: CASKNQGTGSRGSYDTQYF. The CDR3 DNA sequence: TGTGCCAGTAAAAATCAAGGGACAGGGTCCCGGGGGAGCTACGATACGCAGTATTTT.

This clone was found a few times. The CDR3 bases are TGTGCCAGCAGTTCCTGGGGACAGGCGTCTAATAATTCACCCCTCCACTTT. It translates to CASSSWGQASNNSPLHF. This sequence joins TRBV28 and TRBJ1-6, with 8 positions matching TRBD1. With V trimmed by 4 bases and J by 5 bases, 10 bases remained unmatched. Germline V gene sequence: CDR1 MDHEN, CDR2 SYDVKM. The CDR3 contains 17 residues.

The CDR3 protein is CASSLGGLAGMGEQYF. The DNA of the CDR3 is TGCGCCAGCAGCCTCGGGGGACTAGCGGGAATGGGGGAGCAGTACTTC. The chain couples TRBV5-1 to TRBJ2-7; 13 bases align to TRBD2. The germline CDR1 and CDR2 sequences are SGHRS and YFSETQ. After removal of 4 bases from V and 7 bases from J, the junction contained 11 bases not matched to a gene. The CDR3 loop spans 16 amino acids.

This clone appeared once. The V and J genes are TRBV9 and TRBJ1-2, with D perhaps matching TRBD1 (6 bases). From germline, CDR1 is SGDLS and CDR2 YYNGEE. V was pared by 3 bases and J by 6 bases, with 15 bases between. The CDR3 length is 14 residues. In DNA, the CDR3 is TGTGCCAGCAGCGCAGGGGCGACAGTTGATGGCTACACCTTC. Protein: CASSAGATVDGYTF.

The chain employs TRBV19 and TRBJ1-4; D may be TRBD1 (6 bases). The CDR3 is 12 amino acids. CDR1 LNHDA and CDR2 SQIVND come from the germline V gene (reference sequence). Trimming shortened V by 6 bases and J by 13 bases, and 15 bases separated the two germline ends. CDR3 bases: TGTGCCAGTAGCCAAGTACAGGGTTTACTGTTTTTT. Amino acids: CASSQVQGLLFF.

The chain joins TRBV4-1 to TRBJ2-1; 7 nucleotides match TRBD2. The trim removed 1 base at V and 6 bases at J, leaving 9 bases unmatched. The length of the CDR3 is 16 residues. Germline V CDR1 and CDR2: MGHRA, YSYEKL. The CDR3 is CASSQGRGDPSNEQFF. In DNA, the CDR3 is TGCGCCAGCAGCCAAGGTCGGGGGGACCCCTCCAATGAGCAGTTCTTC.

This rearrangement joins TRBV5-1 to TRBJ2-5, with D possibly TRBD2 on 6 matching bases. Between the trimmed V and J ends, which lost 4 bases and 1 base, there was a span of 11 bases. Germline V CDR1 and CDR2: SGHRS, YFSETQ. There are 14 residues in the CDR3. DNA for the CDR3: TGCGCCAGCAGCCCAGGGAGGCCCCAAGAGACCCAGTACTTC. Its protein is CASSPGRPQETQYF.

The chain is built from TRBV15 and TRBJ2-3, with 9 nucleotides matching TRBD2. J gave up 6 bases and V 3 bases, and 10 bases lay outside the gene matches. Germline V lookup: CDR1 LNHNV, CDR2 YYDKDF (reference sequence). This CDR3 spans 16 amino acids. Written as DNA, the CDR3 is TGTGCCACCAGCAGCGGCGGGAGGGCCCGGGCGGATACGCAGTATTTT. Translating it yields CATSSGGRARADTQYF.

Concerning this clone itself: The sample carries other DNA sequences with the same CDR3. V usage is TRBV19 and J usage is TRBJ1-5, with D maybe TRBD1 (5 bases). Germline V CDR1 and CDR2: LNHDA, SQIVND (reference sequence). The CDR3 spans 15 residues. Trimming stripped 2 bases from V and 0 bases from J, with 8 bases between. The CDR3 loop is CASSIRQYSNQPQHF. The DNA of the CDR3 is TGTGCCAGTAGTATAAGACAGTATAGCAATCAGCCCCAGCATTTT.

V is TRBV5-5 and J is TRBJ2-7, with 8 bases lining up with TRBD2. The V gene's germline CDR1 is SGHKS and CDR2 YYEKEE (reference sequence). The length of the CDR3 is 17 residues. V lost 0 bases, J lost 1 base, and 9 bases stayed unmatched. This CDR3 is CASSLEAVAGISYEQYF. In DNA, the CDR3 is TGTGCCAGCAGCTTGGAAGCGGTAGCGGGAATATCCTACGAGCAGTACTTC. Combining the CDR3 with reference TRBV5-5 and TRBJ2-7 gives the whole variable domain DAGVTQSPTHLIKTRGQQVTLRCSPISGHKSVSWYQQVLGQGPQFIFQYYEKEERGRGNFPDRFSARQFPNYSSELNVNALLLGDSALYLCASSLEAVAGISYEQYFGPGTRLTVT.

The chain couples TRBV19 to TRBJ1-5; 9 positions agree with TRBD1. V trimming: 8 bases; J trimming: 5 bases; junction bases outside the gene matches: 7. Per the germline V gene, CDR1 is LNHDA and CDR2 is SQIVND (reference sequence). The CDR3 spans 14 residues. The CDR3 here is CASRLQGADQPQHF. The CDR3 region has the DNA TGTGCCAGTCGACTACAGGGGGCCGATCAGCCCCAGCATTTT.

The chain couples TRBV4-3 to TRBJ2-2; possibly TRBD1 for D (5 bases). Germline values: CDR1 LGHNA, CDR2 YSLEER. V shed 2 bases and J shed 4 bases, with 14 bases lying between them. This CDR3 has 16 residues. CDR3 bases: TGCGCCAGCAGCCAACCCCAGGGTGGGATCACCGGGGAGCTGTTTTTT. The encoded protein is CASSQPQGGITGELFF.